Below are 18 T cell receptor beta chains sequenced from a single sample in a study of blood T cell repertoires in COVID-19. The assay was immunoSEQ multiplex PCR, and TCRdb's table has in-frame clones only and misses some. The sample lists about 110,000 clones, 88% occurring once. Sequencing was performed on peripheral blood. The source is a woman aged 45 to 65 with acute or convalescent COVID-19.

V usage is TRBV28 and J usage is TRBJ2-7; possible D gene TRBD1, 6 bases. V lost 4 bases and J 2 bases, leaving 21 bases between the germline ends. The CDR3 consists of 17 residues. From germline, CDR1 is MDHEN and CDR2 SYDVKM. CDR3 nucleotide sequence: TGTGCCAGCAGTTCTTATGGACCGGGACACAGAACCTACGAGCAGTACTTC. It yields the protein CASSSYGPGHRTYEQYF.

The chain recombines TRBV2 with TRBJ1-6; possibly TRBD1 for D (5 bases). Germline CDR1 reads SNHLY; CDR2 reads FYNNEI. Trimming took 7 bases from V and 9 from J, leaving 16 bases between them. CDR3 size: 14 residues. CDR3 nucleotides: TGTGCCAGCAATGATCAGGGTACACTTTCACCCCTCCACTTT. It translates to CASNDQGTLSPLHF.

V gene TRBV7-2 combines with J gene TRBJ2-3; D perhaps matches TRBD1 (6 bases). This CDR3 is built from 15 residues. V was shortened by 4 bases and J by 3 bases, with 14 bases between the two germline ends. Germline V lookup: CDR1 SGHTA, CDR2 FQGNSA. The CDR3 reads CASSSARRGTDTQYF. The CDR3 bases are TGTGCCAGCAGCTCAGCACGAAGGGGGACAGATACGCAGTATTTT.

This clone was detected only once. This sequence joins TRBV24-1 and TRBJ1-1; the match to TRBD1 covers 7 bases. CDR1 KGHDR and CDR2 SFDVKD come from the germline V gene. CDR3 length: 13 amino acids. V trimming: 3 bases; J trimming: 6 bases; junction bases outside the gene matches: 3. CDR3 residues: CATSDPTGSEAFF. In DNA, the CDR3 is TGTGCCACCAGTGATCCGACAGGGTCTGAAGCTTTCTTT.

CDR3 coding DNA: TGCAGCGGAGGCTCTGGAAACACCATATATTTT. Translation gives CSGGSGNTIYF. The chain uses TRBV29-1 and TRBJ1-3, with D hard to call. In germline, CDR1 is SQVTM, CDR2 ANQGSEA. CDR3 length equals 11 residues. The V end was cut by 7 bases, the J end by 0 bases, with 4 bases between.

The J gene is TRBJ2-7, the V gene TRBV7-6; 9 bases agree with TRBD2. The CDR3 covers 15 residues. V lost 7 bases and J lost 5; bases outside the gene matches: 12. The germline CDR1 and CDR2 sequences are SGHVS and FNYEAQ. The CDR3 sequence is CASTSVSGRSHEQYF. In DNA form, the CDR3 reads TGTGCCAGCACCTCGGTCAGCGGGAGGTCCCACGAGCAGTACTTC.

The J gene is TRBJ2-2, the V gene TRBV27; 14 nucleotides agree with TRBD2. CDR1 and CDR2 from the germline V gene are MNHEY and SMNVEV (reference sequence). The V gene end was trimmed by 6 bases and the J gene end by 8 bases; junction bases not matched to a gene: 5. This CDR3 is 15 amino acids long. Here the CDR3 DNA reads TGTGCCAGCAGGGGGACTAGCGGGAGTAGGGGGGAGCTGTTTTTT. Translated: CASRGTSGSRGELFF.

CDR3: CASSVAGGWTGELFF. In DNA form, the CDR3 reads TGTGCCAGCAGCGTAGCGGGGGGGTGGACCGGGGAGCTGTTTTTT. The V and J genes are TRBV9 and TRBJ2-2, with 8 bases matching TRBD2. The CDR3 runs to 15 residues. The trim removed 0 bases at V and 5 bases at J, leaving 3 bases unmatched. Germline V gene lookup returns CDR1 SGDLS and CDR2 YYNGEE.

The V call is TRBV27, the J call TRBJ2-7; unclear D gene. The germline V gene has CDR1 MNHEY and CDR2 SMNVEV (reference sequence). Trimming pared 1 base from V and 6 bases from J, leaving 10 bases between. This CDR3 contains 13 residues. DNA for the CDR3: TGTGCCAGCAGTTTATTGCGAGGCGGCGAGCAGTACTTC. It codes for CASSLLRGGEQYF.

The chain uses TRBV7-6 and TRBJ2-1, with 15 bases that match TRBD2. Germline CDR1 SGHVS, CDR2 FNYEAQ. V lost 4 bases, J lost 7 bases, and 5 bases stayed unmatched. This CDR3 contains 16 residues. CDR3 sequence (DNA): TGTGCCAGCAGCTCCTGGACTAGCGGGAGGGGAAATGAGCAGTTCTTC. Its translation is CASSSWTSGRGNEQFF. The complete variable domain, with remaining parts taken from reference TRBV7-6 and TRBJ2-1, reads GAGVSQSPRYKVTKRGQDVALRCDPISGHVSLYWYRQALGQGPEFLTYFNYEAQQDKSGLPNDRFSAERPEGSISTLTIQRTEQRDSAMYRCASSSWTSGRGNEQFFGPGTRLTVL.

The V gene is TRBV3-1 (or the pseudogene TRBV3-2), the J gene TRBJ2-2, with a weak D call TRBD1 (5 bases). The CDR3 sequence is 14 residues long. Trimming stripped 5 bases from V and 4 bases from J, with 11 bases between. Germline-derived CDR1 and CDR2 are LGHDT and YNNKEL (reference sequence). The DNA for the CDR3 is TGTGCCAGCAGCAGGGGCGGTTCCACCGGGGAGCTGTTTTTT. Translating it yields CASSRGGSTGELFF.

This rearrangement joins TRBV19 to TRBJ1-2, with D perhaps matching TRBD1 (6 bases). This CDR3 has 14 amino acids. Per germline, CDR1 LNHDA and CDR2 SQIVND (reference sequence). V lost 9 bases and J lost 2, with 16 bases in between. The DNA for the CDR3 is TGTGCCAGCTCCCACGTCACAGGGAACTATGGCTACACCTTC. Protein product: CASSHVTGNYGYTF. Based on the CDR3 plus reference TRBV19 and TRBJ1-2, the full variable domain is DGGITQSPKYLFRKEGQNVTLSCEQNLNHDAMYWYRQDPGQGLRLIYYSQIVNDFQKGDIAEGYSVSREKKESFPLTVTSAQKNPTAFYLCASSHVTGNYGYTFGSGTRLTVV.

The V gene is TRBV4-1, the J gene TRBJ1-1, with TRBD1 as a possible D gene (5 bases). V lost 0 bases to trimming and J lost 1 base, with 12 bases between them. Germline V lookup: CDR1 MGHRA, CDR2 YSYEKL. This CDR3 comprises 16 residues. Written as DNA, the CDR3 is TGCGCCAGCAGCCAAGAATCGGGACTTCGGAACACTGAAGCTTTCTTT. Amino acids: CASSQESGLRNTEAFF.

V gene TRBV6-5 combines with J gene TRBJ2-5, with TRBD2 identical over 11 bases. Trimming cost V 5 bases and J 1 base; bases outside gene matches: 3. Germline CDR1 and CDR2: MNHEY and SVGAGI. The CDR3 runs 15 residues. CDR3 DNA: TGTGCCAGCAGTCCGGGACTAGCGGCCCAAGAGACCCAGTACTTC. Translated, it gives CASSPGLAAQETQYF.

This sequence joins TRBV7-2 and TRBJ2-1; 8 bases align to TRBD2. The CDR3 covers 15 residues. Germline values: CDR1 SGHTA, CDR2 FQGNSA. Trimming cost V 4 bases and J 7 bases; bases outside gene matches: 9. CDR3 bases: TGTGCCAGCAGCTCCCCTGCGGGAGGATTGAATGAGCAGTTCTTC. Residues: CASSSPAGGLNEQFF.

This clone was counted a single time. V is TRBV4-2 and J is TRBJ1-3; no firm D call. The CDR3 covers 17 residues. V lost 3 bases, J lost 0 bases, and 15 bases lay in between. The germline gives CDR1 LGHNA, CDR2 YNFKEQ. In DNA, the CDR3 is TGTGCCAGCAGCCAGCCTTTGACACCCGGCTCTGGAAACACCATATATTTT. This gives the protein CASSQPLTPGSGNTIYF.

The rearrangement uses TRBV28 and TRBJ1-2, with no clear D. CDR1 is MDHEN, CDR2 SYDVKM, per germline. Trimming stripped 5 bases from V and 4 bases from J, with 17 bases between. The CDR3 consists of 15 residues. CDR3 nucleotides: TGTGCCAGCAGTACCACGGTCCCAGGTCGCTATGGCTACACCTTC. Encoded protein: CASSTTVPGRYGYTF.

Here the CDR3 DNA reads TGTGCCAGCAGCGCCGAGACTAGCGGGAGGATGTATGAGCAGTTCTTC. As protein: CASSAETSGRMYEQFF. This rearrangement joins TRBV7-6 to TRBJ2-1; 13 bases map to TRBD2. V gave up 5 bases and J gave up 8 bases; unmatched junction bases: 9. Germline values: CDR1 SGHVS, CDR2 FNYEAQ. The CDR3 has 16 amino acids. The variable domain in full, completed from reference TRBV7-6 and TRBJ2-1, reads GAGVSQSPRYKVTKRGQDVALRCDPISGHVSLYWYRQALGQGPEFLTYFNYEAQQDKSGLPNDRFSAERPEGSISTLTIQRTEQRDSAMYRCASSAETSGRMYEQFFGPGTRLTVL.